This T cell receptor (beta chain) came from a study of T cell responses to AZD1222 COVID-19 vaccine. About this clone: As yet, its antigen is unknown.

Germline V gene data show CDR1 as SGHDN and CDR2 as FVKESK. V lost 1 base to trimming and J lost 3 bases; unmatched junction nucleotides: 6. The CDR3 length is 15 residues. Using immunoSEQ multiplex PCR, the repertoire was profiled, and TCRdb retains in-frame clones only, with some absent. The sample holds more than 150,000 clones; just over 90% are singletons and the top ten take 1.5% to 2%. Study-wide findings and caveats: Close to half of all spike-specific TCRs reportedly target regions of the variants that are unmutated. Sampled repertoires all dated from after the peak T cell response.

The chain is built from TRBV14 and TRBJ2-7; 7 bases fit TRBD2. This receptor was taken from an adult in good health. Sample: peripheral blood, taken on day 0 of AZD1222 vaccination. In nucleotides, the CDR3 is TGTGCCAGCAGCCAAGGAGGGGACTACTTCTACGAGCAGTACTTC. Its translation: CASSQGGDYFYEQYF. The full variable domain, with the rest looked up from reference TRBV14 and TRBJ2-7, is EAGVTQFPSHSVIEKGQTVTLRCDPISGHDNLYWYRRVMGKEIKFLLHFVKESKQDESGMPNNRFLAERTGGTYSTLKVQPAELEDSGVYFCASSQGGDYFYEQYFGPGTRLTVT.